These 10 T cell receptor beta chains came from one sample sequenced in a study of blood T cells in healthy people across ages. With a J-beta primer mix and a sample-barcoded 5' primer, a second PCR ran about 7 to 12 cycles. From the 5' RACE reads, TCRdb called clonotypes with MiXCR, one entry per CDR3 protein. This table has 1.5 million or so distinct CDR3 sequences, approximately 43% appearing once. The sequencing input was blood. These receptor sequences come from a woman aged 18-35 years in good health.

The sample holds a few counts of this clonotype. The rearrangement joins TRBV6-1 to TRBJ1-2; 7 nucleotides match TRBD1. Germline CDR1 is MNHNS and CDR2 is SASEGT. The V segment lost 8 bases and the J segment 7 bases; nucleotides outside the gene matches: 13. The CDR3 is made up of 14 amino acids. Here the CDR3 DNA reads TGTGCCAGCCAGGGGGGATTGCATACAGGTGGCTACACCTTC. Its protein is CASQGGLHTGGYTF.

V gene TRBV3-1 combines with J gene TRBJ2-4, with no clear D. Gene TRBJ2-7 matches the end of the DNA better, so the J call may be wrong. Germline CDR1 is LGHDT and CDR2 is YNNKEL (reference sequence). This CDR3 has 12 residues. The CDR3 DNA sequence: TGTGCCAGCAGCCAGGGGTGGCGCGAGCAGTACTTC. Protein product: CASSQGWREQYF.

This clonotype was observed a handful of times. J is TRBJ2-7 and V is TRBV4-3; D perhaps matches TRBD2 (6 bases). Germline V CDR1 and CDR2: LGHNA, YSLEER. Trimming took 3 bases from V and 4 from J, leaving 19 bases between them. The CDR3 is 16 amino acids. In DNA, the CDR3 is TGCGCCAGCAGCCACGAGTGGGGACTTAGAGGATACGAGCAGTACTTC. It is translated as CASSHEWGLRGYEQYF.

This CDR3 reads CASIGALRDTQYF. The CDR3 nucleotides are TGTGCCAGCATTGGGGCCCTACGGGATACGCAGTATTTT. The chain employs TRBV6-5 and TRBJ2-3; TRBD1 might be the D (5 bases). With 7 bases removed from V and 6 bases from J, the gap between germline ends came to 14 bases. Germline V gene data show CDR1 as MNHEY and CDR2 as SVGAGI. CDR3 length equals 13 residues.

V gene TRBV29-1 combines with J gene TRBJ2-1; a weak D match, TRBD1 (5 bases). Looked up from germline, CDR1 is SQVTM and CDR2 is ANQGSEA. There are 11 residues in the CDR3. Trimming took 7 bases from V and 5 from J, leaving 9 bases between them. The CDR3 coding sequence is TGCAGCGCGACAGCTAACAATGAGCAGTTCTTC. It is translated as CSATANNEQFF.

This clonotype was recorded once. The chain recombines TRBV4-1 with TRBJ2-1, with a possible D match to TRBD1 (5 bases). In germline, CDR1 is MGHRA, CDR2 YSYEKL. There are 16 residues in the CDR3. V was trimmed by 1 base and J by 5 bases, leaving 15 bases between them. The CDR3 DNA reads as TGCGCCAGCAGCCAAGGTGCCACGGCCAGGGACAATGAGCAGTTCTTC. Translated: CASSQGATARDNEQFF.

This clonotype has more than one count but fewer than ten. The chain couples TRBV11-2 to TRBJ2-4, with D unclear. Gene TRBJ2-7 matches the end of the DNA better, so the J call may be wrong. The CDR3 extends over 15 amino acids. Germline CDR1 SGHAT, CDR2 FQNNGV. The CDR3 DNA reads TGTGCCAGCAGCTTTTTACAGATCCGCTATTACGAGCAGTACTTC. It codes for CASSFLQIRYYEQYF.

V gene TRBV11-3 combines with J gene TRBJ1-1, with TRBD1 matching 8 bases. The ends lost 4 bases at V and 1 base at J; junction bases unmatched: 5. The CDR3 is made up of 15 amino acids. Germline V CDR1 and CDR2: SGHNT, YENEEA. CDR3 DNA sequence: TGTGCCAGCAGCTCTCGGACAGGGTCGAACACTGAAGCTTTCTTT. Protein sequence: CASSSRTGSNTEAFF.

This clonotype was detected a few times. CDR3 sequence: CASRSSTWANEKLFF. The CDR3, as DNA: TGTGCCAGCAGAAGTTCGACGTGGGCTAATGAAAAACTGTTTTTT. The chain recombines TRBV28 with TRBJ1-4; D remains unclear. The V and J ends lost 6 bases and 3 bases respectively, with 14 bases between them. This CDR3 is 15 amino acids long. Germline CDR1 is MDHEN and CDR2 is SYDVKM.

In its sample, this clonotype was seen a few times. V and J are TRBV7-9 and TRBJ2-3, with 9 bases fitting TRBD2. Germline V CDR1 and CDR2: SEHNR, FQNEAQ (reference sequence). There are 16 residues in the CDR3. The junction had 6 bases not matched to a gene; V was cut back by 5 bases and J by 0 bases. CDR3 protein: CASSRRTSASTDTQYF. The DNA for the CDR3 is TGTGCCAGCAGCCGACGGACTAGCGCAAGCACAGATACGCAGTATTTT. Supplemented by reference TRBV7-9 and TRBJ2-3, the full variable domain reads DTGVSQNPRHKITKRGQNVTFRCDPISEHNRLYWYRQTLGQGPEFLTYFQNEAQLEKSRLLSDRFSAERPKGSFSTLEIQRTEQGDSAMYLCASSRRTSASTDTQYFGPGTRLTVL.